Each of the 24 T cell receptor beta chains below was sequenced from the same sample in a study of a mutant IDH1 vaccine in newly diagnosed glioma. These receptors are not linked to any known antigen. Data came from immunoSEQ multiplex PCR; TCRdb stores just in-frame clones and leaves some out. Of around 120,000 clones in the sample, 80% were seen once. Time point indicated: week 11, during vaccination. The investigators gave 300 ug of mutant IDH1 20-mer peptide in each vaccine dose, together with topical imiquimod. The sample here was PBMCs, taken from a glioma patient whose treatment included an IDH1 peptide vaccine. Receptors originate from a middle-aged man with glioma.

This rearrangement joins TRBV25-1 to TRBJ1-2, with 8 bases fitting TRBD1. Per germline, CDR1 MGHDK and CDR2 SYGVNS. The CDR3 contains 15 residues. The V segment lost 5 bases and the J segment 1 base; nucleotides outside the gene matches: 6. CDR3 in DNA: TGTGCCAGCAGTTCGACAGGGGAGAGTAACTATGGCTACACCTTC. Translated, it gives CASSSTGESNYGYTF.

The chain uses TRBV6-5 and TRBJ2-3; D remains ambiguous. Germline assignment: CDR1 MNHEY and CDR2 SVGAGI. This CDR3 is built from 13 residues. Trimming shortened V by 4 bases and J by 5 bases, and 10 bases separated the two germline ends. Written as DNA, the CDR3 is TGTGCCAGCAGTTCTTACATCGGAGATACGCAGTATTTT. Protein: CASSSYIGDTQYF.

There are a few counts of this clone. This sequence joins TRBV19 and TRBJ2-7, with D hard to call. The CDR3 runs to 14 residues. Germline loops: CDR1 LNHDA, CDR2 SQIVND (reference sequence). V was shortened by 5 bases and J by 1 base, with 12 bases between the two germline ends. The CDR3 DNA sequence: TGTGCCAGTAGTTCCTCCCATTGGTCCTACGAGCAGTACTTC. Encoded protein: CASSSSHWSYEQYF.

This clone was observed once. The chain carries TRBV4-3 and TRBJ2-7; TRBD1 matches 7 bases. CDR1 and CDR2 from the germline V gene are LGHNA and YSLEER. CDR3 size: 15 residues. J was trimmed by 3 bases and V by 0 bases; bases with no gene match: 5. CDR3 bases: TGCGCCAGCAGCCAAGACCATCCAGGGGGCTACGAGCAGTACTTC. Translated: CASSQDHPGGYEQYF.

The chain uses TRBV4-3 and TRBJ1-2; D is perhaps TRBD1 (5 bases). The CDR3 covers 13 residues. V was cut by 0 bases and J by 6 bases, with 8 bases left in between. The germline V gene encodes CDR1 LGHNA and CDR2 YSLEER. The CDR3 region has the DNA TGCGCCAGCAGCCAAGAAGGGACCCATGGCTACACCTTC. Residues: CASSQEGTHGYTF.

The chain links TRBV6-5 to TRBJ1-6; 7 positions match TRBD1. Germline CDR1 and CDR2: MNHEY and SVGAGI. CDR3 length: 13 amino acids. V shed 6 bases, J shed 6 bases, and the junction held 2 bases outside the gene matches. CDR3 residues: CASRQGPNSPLHF. CDR3 DNA: TGTGCCAGCAGACAGGGGCCTAATTCACCCCTCCACTTT.

The rearrangement links TRBV19 to TRBJ1-2; D unclear. Germline assignment: CDR1 LNHDA and CDR2 SQIVND (reference sequence). The CDR3 loop spans 14 amino acids. The ends were cut back, 1 base at V and 7 bases at J, with 13 bases in the middle. Here the CDR3 DNA reads TGTGCCAGTAGTATAGGGGCGACTACAAGTGGCTACACCTTC. This codes for CASSIGATTSGYTF.

Comments on this clone: Compared with germline, one end of the junction differs, possibly owing to a read error. V gene TRBV4-3 combines with J gene TRBJ1-6, with 9 bases fitting TRBD1. The germline V gene has CDR1 LGHNA and CDR2 YSLEER. CDR3 length: 17 residues. CDR3 region: CASSQSTGGSYNPPLHF. The DNA for the CDR3 is TGCGCCAGCAGCCAGTCTACAGGGGGCTCCTATAATCCACCCCTCCACTTT.

The V call is TRBV7-2, the J call TRBJ2-7; the match to TRBD2 covers 8 bases. V lost 1 base to trimming and J lost 2 bases; unmatched junction nucleotides: 4. Germline V gene data show CDR1 as SGHTA and CDR2 as FQGNSA. The CDR3 sequence is 15 residues long. As DNA, the CDR3 is TGTGCCAGCAGCTTAGTAGCGGGGCCAACCTACGAGCAGTACTTC. Its translation: CASSLVAGPTYEQYF.

The V call is TRBV11-2, the J call TRBJ1-5; the match to TRBD1 covers 9 bases. CDR1 is SGHAT and CDR2 is FQNNGV in the germline V gene. This CDR3 is 13 amino acids long. V lost 5 bases to trimming and J lost 8 bases; unmatched junction nucleotides: 4. The CDR3 sequence is CASSRTGEEPQHF. As DNA, the CDR3 is TGTGCCAGCAGCCGGACAGGGGAAGAGCCCCAGCATTTT. The full variable domain, rest sourced from reference TRBV11-2 and TRBJ1-5, is EAGVAQSPRYKIIEKRQSVAFWCNPISGHATLYWYQQILGQGPKLLIQFQNNGVVDDSQLPKDRFSAERLKGVDSTLKIQPAKLEDSAVYLCASSRTGEEPQHFGDGTRLSIL.

The chain recombines TRBV5-1 with TRBJ2-7; D is perhaps TRBD2 (5 bases). V lost 3 bases, J lost 3 bases, and 13 bases lay in between. Germline assignment: CDR1 SGHRS and CDR2 YFSETQ. There are 14 residues in the CDR3. CDR3 DNA sequence: TGCGCCAGCAGCTCCCTAGGCGGGTACTACGAGCAGTACTTC. Residues: CASSSLGGYYEQYF.

This chain connects TRBV7-3 to TRBJ2-7; 8 nucleotides agree with TRBD1. The V segment lost 0 bases and the J segment 4 bases; nucleotides outside the gene matches: 5. The germline V gene has CDR1 SGHTA and CDR2 FQGTGA. The CDR3 is 15 residues long. This CDR3 is CASSLTQGALYEQYF. The CDR3 DNA sequence: TGTGCCAGCAGCTTAACCCAGGGGGCCCTGTACGAGCAGTACTTC.

V gene TRBV7-2 combines with J gene TRBJ2-7, with 8 bases identical to TRBD2. CDR3 length: 13 amino acids. V gave up 5 bases and J gave up 9 bases; unmatched junction bases: 9. Germline CDR1 is SGHTA and CDR2 is FQGNSA. As DNA, the CDR3 is TGTGCCAGCAGCCCGGGGGGGGGTCTGGTGCAGTACTTC. Its protein is CASSPGGGLVQYF. The full variable domain, with the rest looked up from reference TRBV7-2 and TRBJ2-7, is GAGVSQSPSNKVTEKGKDVELRCDPISGHTALYWYRQSLGQGLEFLIYFQGNSAPDKSGLPSDRFSAERTGGSVSTLTIQRTQQEDSAVYLCASSPGGGLVQYFGPGTRLTVT.

The chain couples TRBV6-1 to TRBJ2-7; D is unclear. The germline V gene has CDR1 MNHNS and CDR2 SASEGT. Trimming removed 6 bases from V and 2 bases from J, with 11 bases in between. The length of the CDR3 is 13 residues. CDR3 in amino acids: CASRMAPPYEQYF. The DNA of the CDR3 is TGTGCCAGCAGAATGGCCCCGCCCTACGAGCAGTACTTC.

CDR3 sequence reads: CAISAPGRNEQFF. The CDR3 DNA follows: TGTGCCATCAGTGCCCCGGGGAGGAATGAGCAGTTCTTC. The chain uses TRBV10-3 and TRBJ2-1; TRBD2 might be the D (6 bases). Looked up from germline, CDR1 is ENHRY and CDR2 is SYGVKD. With 4 bases removed from V and 7 bases from J, the gap between germline ends came to 11 bases. This CDR3 region has 13 residues.

This clone appeared a single time. V usage is TRBV2 and J usage is TRBJ1-2; maybe TRBD1 (5 bases). CDR1 and CDR2 from the germline V gene are SNHLY and FYNNEI. CDR3 length: 13 residues. V was clipped by 3 bases and J by 5 bases, with 10 bases between them. In nucleotides, the CDR3 is TGTGCCAGCAGTGACAGGGTAGGATATGGCTACACCTTC. Protein product: CASSDRVGYGYTF.

This clone was found once. Additional DNA sequences in this sample encode the identical CDR3. This chain uses TRBV7-9 with TRBJ2-1; 8 bases map to TRBD2. Germline V gene data show CDR1 as SEHNR and CDR2 as FQNEAQ (reference sequence). Unmatched junction bases numbered 2, after V lost 1 base and J lost 3 bases. The CDR3 is 15 residues long. CDR3 in DNA: TGTGCCAGCAGCTTAGGGCTAGCGGGCTACAATGAGCAGTTCTTC. Translating gives CASSLGLAGYNEQFF.

This chain joins TRBV30 and TRBJ1-1; D gene uncertain. The CDR3 is made up of 15 amino acids. Germline CDR1 and CDR2: GTSNPN and SVGIG (reference sequence). V lost 0 bases, J lost 1 base, and 12 bases lay in between. CDR3 sequence reads: CAWSVPNPWNTEAFF. CDR3 sequence (DNA): TGTGCCTGGAGTGTCCCGAATCCTTGGAACACTGAAGCTTTCTTT.

The chain recombines TRBV7-3 with TRBJ2-3; D is perhaps TRBD2 (5 bases). The CDR3 loop spans 15 amino acids. The V gene lost 3 bases and the J gene lost 5 bases, with 15 bases spanning the gap. Germline V CDR1 and CDR2: SGHTA, FQGTGA. CDR3 amino acids: CASSFYSPGRDTQYF. The CDR3, as DNA: TGTGCCAGCAGCTTCTACTCCCCGGGAAGAGATACGCAGTATTTT.

The gene calls are TRBV19 and TRBJ2-1; tentative D call: TRBD2 (5 bases). This CDR3 spans 12 amino acids. Per the germline V gene, CDR1 is LNHDA and CDR2 is SQIVND (reference sequence). V lost 4 bases, J lost 5 bases, and 6 bases lay in between. CDR3 nucleotides: TGTGCCAGTAGTAGGACTGACAATGAGCAGTTCTTC. This codes for CASSRTDNEQFF.

The chain uses TRBV10-3 and TRBJ1-1; weak D call: TRBD1 (5 bases). Trimming shortened V by 2 bases and J by 4 bases, and 17 bases separated the two germline ends. The CDR3 sequence is 16 residues long. Germline V gene lookup returns CDR1 ENHRY and CDR2 SYGVKD. The CDR3 nucleotides read TGTGCCATCAGTGAGGTTTCAAGGGGTGAGGGCACTGAAGCTTTCTTT. It translates to CAISEVSRGEGTEAFF.

The chain combines TRBV11-3 with TRBJ2-2; the D is unclear. The CDR3 sequence is 14 residues long. Looked up from germline, CDR1 is SGHNT and CDR2 is YENEEA. Trimming took off 5 bases at V and 1 base at J, with 8 bases between the two ends. Here the CDR3 DNA reads TGTGCCAGCAGCGTCCATCAGAACACCGGGGAGCTGTTTTTT. It codes for CASSVHQNTGELFF.

The chain couples TRBV7-8 to TRBJ2-7; TRBD2 agrees at 7 bases. The CDR3 is made up of 14 amino acids. Germline trimming cut 5 bases from V and 0 bases from J; bases unmatched to any gene: 4. The V gene's germline CDR1 is SGHVS and CDR2 FQNEAQ. The CDR3 bases are TGTGCCAGCAGCCCCGCGGGGGTCTCCTACGAGCAGTACTTC. Translation gives CASSPAGVSYEQYF.

This chain uses TRBV7-9 with TRBJ2-7, with D hard to call. The germline V gene encodes CDR1 SEHNR and CDR2 FQNEAQ (reference sequence). V lost 7 bases and J lost 0, with 13 bases in between. The CDR3 has 14 residues. The CDR3 sequence is CASTDPGPSYEQYF. The CDR3 DNA is TGTGCCAGCACCGACCCGGGTCCCTCCTACGAGCAGTACTTC.